This is a list of T cell receptor beta chains from one sample in a study of T cells after yellow fever vaccination. TCRdb recomputed calls from the 5' RACE reads with MiXCR, one row per CDR3 protein. The data contain about 340,000 distinct CDR3 sequences, roughly 4.3% of them seen just once; the ten biggest clones take up 20% to 25%. The sample was PBMCs, taken 5 days after the yellow fever booster vaccination. The receptor set was obtained from a man between 18 and 29 years old who received the YFV17D yellow fever vaccine. CDR3s include the opening cysteine and the closing phenylalanine or tryptophan. The D gene is left open where the match is weak. Clone size is stated in some rows and not others, as once, few, many or a class when expanded.

.,TRBV10-3,.,TRBJ2-5,CASTDGKETQYF,TGTGCCTCAACGGACGGGAAAGAGACCCAGTACTTC
TRBD2,TRBV12-3/TRBV12-4,.,TRBJ2-1,CASRLGVAGRNEQFF,TGTGCCAGCAGGTTGGGGGTAGCGGGCCGCAATGAGCAGTTCTTC
TRBD1,TRBV14,.,TRBJ2-1,CASSLRPGQASNEQFF,TGTGCCAGCAGCCTCCGGCCGGGACAGGCGTCGAATGAGCAGTTCTTC
TRBD1,TRBV20-1,few,TRBJ1-5,CSARDRGTGVGQPQHF,TGCAGTGCTAGAGATCGGGGGACAGGGGTTGGTCAGCCCCAGCATTTT
TRBD1,TRBV7-9,few,TRBJ1-3,CASSLARLGQGTGNTIYF,TGTGCCAGCAGCTTAGCACGATTGGGACAGGGCACTGGAAACACCATATATTTT
.,TRBV5-1,many,TRBJ2-3,CASSLTGTGTQYF,TGCGCCAGCAGCTTGACAGGGACCGGTACGCAGTATTTT
.,TRBV9,.,TRBJ2-3,CASSVGGSPDTQYF,TGTGCCAGCAGCGTAGGAGGGAGCCCAGATACGCAGTATTTT
.,TRBV5-1,many,TRBJ1-5,CASSLRGEPNQPQHF,TGCGCCAGCAGCTTACGTGGCGAACCCAATCAGCCCCAGCATTTT
.,TRBV11-2,many,TRBJ1-5,CASSFKGLKDQPQHF,TGTGCCAGCAGCTTTAAAGGTCTGAAGGATCAGCCCCAGCATTTT
.,TRBV29-1,.,TRBJ1-2,CSVVHGGINGYTF,TGCAGCGTTGTCCACGGGGGAATCAATGGCTACACCTTC
TRBD1,TRBV20-1,many,TRBJ1-1,CSARTGGTATEAFF,TGCAGTGCGAGGACAGGGGGTACAGCCACTGAAGCTTTCTTT
.,TRBV25-1,few,TRBJ2-3,CASSEHDSTDTQYF,TGTGCCAGCAGTGAACACGATAGCACAGATACGCAGTATTTT
TRBD1,TRBV7-2,few,TRBJ1-2,CASSSYRTGANYGYTF,TGTGCCAGCAGCTCTTATAGGACAGGGGCTAACTATGGCTACACCTTC
.,TRBV6-5,few,TRBJ1-5,CASSYIANQPQHF,TGTGCCAGCAGTTACATCGCAAACCAGCCCCAGCATTTT
.,TRBV7-9,once,TRBJ2-1,CAGSYDEQFF,TGTGCCGGCAGCTATGACGAGCAGTTCTTC
.,TRBV29-1,many,TRBJ1-3,CSVVPRSLHTIYF,TGCAGCGTTGTCCCCAGGAGTCTACACACCATATATTTT
TRBD2,TRBV29-1,many,TRBJ2-1,CSVGTSVNNEQFF,TGCAGCGTAGGGACTAGCGTTAACAATGAGCAGTTCTTC
TRBD2,TRBV2,.,TRBJ2-1,CASSEPGGYNEQFF,TGTGCCAGCAGTGAACCCGGGGGGTACAATGAGCAGTTCTTC
.,TRBV2,.,TRBJ1-2,CASTQRLYGYTF,TGTGCCAGCACGCAGAGGCTGTATGGCTACACCTTC
.,TRBV14,.,TRBJ1-1,CASSRNSDTEAFF,TGTGCCAGCAGCCGGAACAGCGACACTGAAGCTTTCTTT
TRBD2,TRBV4-3,.,TRBJ2-5,CASSQEWGRGEGETQYF,TGCGCCAGCAGCCAAGAGTGGGGGAGGGGTGAGGGGGAGACCCAGTACTTC
TRBD2,TRBV5-6,many,TRBJ2-7,CASSKPGLAVYEQYF,TGTGCCAGCAGCAAGCCGGGACTAGCGGTCTACGAGCAGTACTTC
.,TRBV4-3,few,TRBJ1-2,CASSQDFLRGKILASEVRYTF,TGCGCCAGCAGCCAAGATTTCTTACGGGGAAAGATATTGGCCAGCGAGGTTCGCTACACCTTC
.,TRBV20-1,few,TRBJ2-1,CSARGDPRVGYNEQFF,TGCAGTGCTAGAGGAGACCCAAGGGTTGGGTACAATGAGCAGTTCTTC
.,TRBV5-1,many,TRBJ2-5,CASSLTGPLQETQYF,TGCGCCAGCAGCTTGACGGGGCCCCTCCAAGAGACCCAGTACTTC
.,TRBV15,.,TRBJ1-5,CATSSPGRGNQPQHF,TGTGCCACCAGCAGTCCTGGGAGGGGCAATCAGCCCCAGCATTTT
TRBD2,TRBV5-4,few,TRBJ2-7,CASSDPGLAAYEQYF,TGTGCCAGCAGCGATCCGGGACTAGCGGCGTACGAGCAGTACTTC
.,TRBV20-1,.,TRBJ1-5,CSARFLGGPISNQPQHF,TGCAGTGCTAGATTTTTAGGAGGACCGATTAGCAATCAGCCCCAGCATTTT